One sample yielded the 20 T cell receptor beta chains listed below, sequenced in a study of shared clonotypes between healthy human individuals. Assay: immunoSEQ multiplex PCR; the TCRdb copy retains only in-frame clones and omits some. The table lists 2 million to 2.5 million clones, around 92% of them singletons, with approximately 0.4% in the top ten. The material sequenced was naive CD4+ T cells from PBMCs. Subset reported: CD45RA+ positively selected. Source of these receptors: a man aged 18 to 30 in good health. Some clones in this sample may be carry-over from other donors' samples.

V and J are TRBV2 and TRBJ1-5; 8 bases are shared with TRBD1. CDR1 SNHLY and CDR2 FYNNEI come from the germline V gene. The CDR3 length is 13 residues. Unmatched junction bases numbered 6, after V lost 8 bases and J lost 6 bases. The CDR3 region has the DNA TGTGCCAGCCGGACAGGGTTGGGTCAGCCCCAGCATTTT. Its protein product is CASRTGLGQPQHF. Based on the CDR3 plus reference TRBV2 and TRBJ1-5, the full variable domain is EPEVTQTPSHQVTQMGQEVILRCVPISNHLYFYWYRQILGQKVEFLVSFYNNEISEKSEIFDDQFSVERPDGSNFTLKIRSTKLEDSAMYFCASRTGLGQPQHFGDGTRLSIL.

The V and J genes are TRBV10-3 and TRBJ2-7; D unclear. V shed 3 bases and J shed 3 bases, with 12 bases lying between them. The germline gives CDR1 ENHRY, CDR2 SYGVKD. This CDR3 contains 14 residues. DNA for the CDR3: TGTGCCATCAGTGAAGGCGGCGGTCTCTACGAGCAGTACTTC. Protein sequence: CAISEGGGLYEQYF.

This chain uses TRBV7-2 with TRBJ2-7; 12 bases are a match to TRBD1. CDR1 is SGHTA and CDR2 is FQGNSA in the germline V gene. J was trimmed by 6 bases and V by 2 bases; bases with no gene match: 5. This CDR3 spans 15 amino acids. This CDR3 is CASSLIGTGGVEQYF. The CDR3 DNA reads TGTGCCAGCAGCTTAATCGGGACAGGGGGCGTCGAGCAGTACTTC.

The chain combines TRBV9 with TRBJ2-1, with 7 positions matching TRBD2. V lost 6 bases and J lost 7; bases outside the gene matches: 7. Germline V gives CDR1 SGDLS, CDR2 YYNGEE. CDR3 size: 13 residues. The CDR3 DNA is TGTGCCAGCACCAGCGGGACTATGAATGAGCAGTTCTTC. Translation: CASTSGTMNEQFF.

The J gene is TRBJ1-1, the V gene TRBV6-1, with unresolved D. The ends were cut back, 3 bases at V and 0 bases at J, with 8 bases in the middle. CDR3 length: 14 residues. CDR1 and CDR2 (germline): MNHNS, SASEGT. For the CDR3, the DNA is TGTGCCAGCAGTGATAGCAGGATGAACACTGAAGCTTTCTTT. Its protein is CASSDSRMNTEAFF.

This rearrangement joins TRBV5-1 to TRBJ1-4, with TRBD1 identical over 9 bases. The CDR3 loop spans 15 amino acids. V shed 6 bases, J shed 7 bases, and the junction held 10 bases outside the gene matches. Per germline, CDR1 SGHRS and CDR2 YFSETQ. CDR3 nucleotides: TGCGCCAGCAACAGGGGGCCTGGAGGAGGTGAAAAACTGTTTTTT. This encodes CASNRGPGGGEKLFF.

The table lists this clone with a count of one. The CDR3 sequence is CASSREGTDTQYF. In DNA, the CDR3 is TGTGCCAGCAGCCGGGAAGGCACAGATACGCAGTATTTT. The chain uses TRBV7-9 and TRBJ2-3, with D possibly matching TRBD2 (5 bases). The germline V gene has CDR1 SEHNR and CDR2 FQNEAQ (reference sequence). V lost 5 bases, J lost 1 base, and 7 bases lay in between. The CDR3 spans 13 residues.

The genes are TRBV5-1 and TRBJ1-6; 8 bases fit TRBD1. V dropped 0 bases and J dropped 7; count of bases not matched to a gene: 9. The CDR3 spans 17 residues. CDR1 is SGHRS and CDR2 is YFSETQ in the germline V gene. CDR3 nucleotide sequence: TGCGCCAGCAGCTTGGTCGTGACAGGGGCATCAAATTCACCCCTCCACTTT. Translation: CASSLVVTGASNSPLHF.

J is TRBJ2-3 and V is TRBV29-1, with 7 positions matching TRBD2. The CDR3 has 18 residues. Germline lookup yields CDR1 SQVTM and CDR2 ANQGSEA. V dropped 6 bases and J dropped 2; count of bases not matched to a gene: 20. CDR3 in amino acids: CSVVGRGFSGRYTDTQYF. CDR3 DNA sequence: TGCAGCGTCGTTGGGAGGGGATTTTCGGGCCGATACACAGATACGCAGTATTTT.

J is TRBJ2-3 and V is TRBV5-1, with a weak D call TRBD1 (5 bases). The germline gives CDR1 SGHRS, CDR2 YFSETQ. The V end was cut by 0 bases, the J end by 2 bases, with 10 bases between. The CDR3 totals 15 residues. The CDR3 DNA reads as TGCGCCAGCAGCTTGGCTAAACAGGCCACAGATACGCAGTATTTT. Residues: CASSLAKQATDTQYF.

V and J are TRBV5-1 and TRBJ2-6; D unresolved. CDR3 length equals 15 residues. Trimming took 2 bases from V and 1 from J, leaving 7 bases between them. The germline V gene has CDR1 SGHRS and CDR2 YFSETQ. CDR3 sequence reads: CASSFDGSGANVLTF. The CDR3 coding sequence is TGCGCCAGCAGCTTTGACGGATCTGGGGCCAACGTCCTGACTTTC.

V gene TRBV15 combines with J gene TRBJ2-3; unclear D gene. From germline, CDR1 is LNHNV and CDR2 YYDKDF (reference sequence). CDR3 length equals 13 residues. Trimming took 5 bases from V and 1 from J, leaving 7 bases between them. The CDR3 protein is CATSVRGTDTQYF. The CDR3 nucleotides are TGTGCCACCAGCGTCCGGGGCACAGATACGCAGTATTTT. The full variable domain, completed using reference TRBV15 and TRBJ2-3, is DAMVIQNPRYQVTQFGKPVTLSCSQTLNHNVMYWYQQKSSQAPKLLFHYYDKDFNNEADTPDNFQSRRPNTSFCFLDIRSPGLGDTAMYLCATSVRGTDTQYFGPGTRLTVL.

Turning to this clone: Other DNA variants within this sample encode the same CDR3. V is TRBV5-1 and J is TRBJ2-1; D uncertain. V shed 0 bases and J shed 1 base, with 8 bases lying between them. Germline lookup yields CDR1 SGHRS and CDR2 YFSETQ. The CDR3 consists of 15 residues. The CDR3 sequence: CASSLDSRSYNEQFF. As DNA, the CDR3 is TGCGCCAGCAGCTTGGACTCCCGGTCCTACAATGAGCAGTTCTTC.

The CDR3 loop is CASSLLVGRGTGELFF. The CDR3 DNA follows: TGTGCCAGCAGTTTACTCGTCGGGAGGGGTACCGGGGAGCTGTTTTTT. This rearrangement joins TRBV28 to TRBJ2-2; 8 bases fit TRBD2. Looked up from germline, CDR1 is MDHEN and CDR2 is SYDVKM. Trimming took 2 bases from V and 5 from J; bases not matched to a gene: 7. The CDR3 covers 16 residues. The full variable domain, completed using reference TRBV28 and TRBJ2-2, is DVKVTQSSRYLVKRTGEKVFLECVQDMDHENMFWYRQDPGLGLRLIYFSYDVKMKEKGDIPEGYSVSREKKERFSLILESASTNQTSMYLCASSLLVGRGTGELFFGEGSRLTVL.

The rearrangement links TRBV28 to TRBJ2-7, with TRBD2 matching 8 bases. In germline, CDR1 is MDHEN, CDR2 SYDVKM. V was pared by 6 bases and J by 4 bases, with 11 bases of the junction left unmatched. This CDR3 is 15 amino acids long. CDR3 residues: CASSRSGSRWYEQYF. CDR3 DNA: TGTGCCAGCAGCCGAAGCGGGAGTAGGTGGTACGAGCAGTACTTC.

The chain carries TRBV4-2 and TRBJ2-1, with TRBD2 identical over 10 bases. The ends lost 0 bases at V and 4 bases at J; junction bases unmatched: 3. This CDR3 comprises 16 residues. From germline, CDR1 is LGHNA and CDR2 YNFKEQ. The CDR3 region is CASSQETSGPYNEQFF. In nucleotides, the CDR3 is TGTGCCAGCAGCCAAGAGACTAGCGGGCCGTACAATGAGCAGTTCTTC.

The chain has TRBV5-4 and TRBJ2-7; 7 nucleotides line up with TRBD1. This CDR3 spans 14 amino acids. The germline V gene encodes CDR1 SGHNT and CDR2 YYREEE (reference sequence). V dropped 4 bases and J dropped 2; count of bases not matched to a gene: 6. This CDR3 is CASSLTGNTYEQYF. The CDR3 DNA reads as TGTGCCAGCAGCCTGACAGGGAACACCTACGAGCAGTACTTC. Supplemented by reference TRBV5-4 and TRBJ2-7, the full variable domain reads ETGVTQSPTHLIKTRGQQVTLRCSSQSGHNTVSWYQQALGQGPQFIFQYYREEENGRGNFPPRFSGLQFPNYSSELNVNALELDDSALYLCASSLTGNTYEQYFGPGTRLTVT.

This clone occurred a few times. The V call is TRBV5-1, the J call TRBJ2-7; 9 bases are shared with TRBD1. CDR3 length: 13 residues. With 9 bases clipped from V and 6 bases from J, the junction kept 10 bases outside the gene matches. The V gene's germline CDR1 is SGHRS and CDR2 YFSETQ. CDR3 residues: CATSWDREPEQYF. The CDR3 bases are TGCGCCACCTCTTGGGACAGGGAGCCCGAGCAGTACTTC.

V is TRBV18 and J is TRBJ2-5; no firm D call. CDR1 is KGHSH, CDR2 LQKENI, per germline. The CDR3 runs 13 residues. V lost 8 bases, J lost 5 bases, and 15 bases lay in between. The CDR3 sequence is CASTSGLLETQYF. Written as DNA, the CDR3 is TGTGCCAGCACCTCCGGGTTGCTGGAGACCCAGTACTTC.

V is TRBV10-3 and J is TRBJ1-1, with D possibly TRBD1 on 5 matching bases. The CDR3 loop spans 13 amino acids. The V end lost 6 bases, the J end lost 6 bases, and 14 bases lay between the germline ends. CDR1 and CDR2 (germline): ENHRY, SYGVKD. Here the CDR3 reads CAIRVARGAEAFF. The CDR3 DNA reads TGTGCCATCAGGGTGGCCCGGGGCGCTGAAGCTTTCTTT.